Each of the 15 T cell receptor beta chains below was sequenced from the same sample in a study of CD8 T cells in Susac syndrome. Reverse transcription of about 0.45 to 1 ug RNA was performed with random hexamers. TCRdb fed the immunoSEQ multiplex PCR reads into MiXCR, producing one record per CDR3 protein. The sample contains roughly 200,000 distinct CDR3 sequences, roughly 94% of which appear only once. Specimen: CD4+ T cells from PBMCs. Every receptor here comes from a human donor with Susac syndrome.

The V and J genes are TRBV20-1 and TRBJ1-4; TRBD1 aligns across 7 bases. Looked up from germline, CDR1 is DFQATT and CDR2 is SNEGSKA (reference sequence). After removal of 5 bases from V and 8 bases from J, the junction contained 11 bases not matched to a gene. CDR3 length equals 14 residues. CDR3 region: CSAYGQVQGEKLFF. The CDR3 coding sequence is TGCAGTGCTTATGGACAGGTCCAGGGGGAAAAACTGTTTTTT.

The V and J genes are TRBV5-6 and TRBJ1-1; the match to TRBD1 covers 8 bases. The CDR3 extends over 18 amino acids. Germline CDR1 reads SGHDT; CDR2 reads YYEEEE. Trimming removed 4 bases from V and 3 bases from J; junction bases left unmatched: 17. The CDR3 spells CASSKKRAGGDWDTEAFF. The CDR3 nucleotides are TGTGCCAGCAGCAAAAAGAGGGCAGGGGGCGATTGGGACACTGAAGCTTTCTTT.

V and J are TRBV9 and TRBJ2-2, with D possibly being TRBD2 (5 bases). V lost 4 bases and J 5 bases, leaving 15 bases between the germline ends. CDR1 is SGDLS and CDR2 is YYNGEE in the germline V gene. The CDR3 is 15 amino acids. In nucleotides, the CDR3 is TGTGCCAGCAGCCTCGGATCACGAGGGACCGGGGAGCTGTTTTTT. Protein: CASSLGSRGTGELFF.

V is TRBV12-3 or TRBV12-4 and J is TRBJ2-5, with 11 positions matching TRBD1. V dropped 5 bases and J dropped 4; count of bases not matched to a gene: 3. The CDR3 has 14 residues. The CDR3, as DNA: TGTGCCAGCAGTCCTGGGACAGGGGGAGAGACCCAGTACTTC. It codes for CASSPGTGGETQYF.

The V gene is TRBV6-2 or TRBV6-3, the J gene TRBJ2-7; D is perhaps TRBD1 or TRBD2 (5 bases each). The germline V and J ends were trimmed by 2 bases and 2 bases, with 19 bases remaining between them. The CDR3 length is 17 residues. CDR1 is MNHEY and CDR2 is SVGEGT in the germline V gene. For the CDR3, the DNA is TGTGCCAGCAGTTACCCGACCGGGACCGCCTTCCCCTACGAGCAGTACTTC. Its translation: CASSYPTGTAFPYEQYF.

The CDR3 loop reads CASSVQGDTEAFF. For the CDR3, the DNA is TGTGCCAGCAGCGTACAAGGGGACACTGAAGCTTTCTTT. J is TRBJ1-1 and V is TRBV9; weak D call: TRBD1 (5 bases). Trimming left V 1 base short and J 3 bases short, with 7 bases between. CDR3 length: 13 amino acids. CDR1 SGDLS and CDR2 YYNGEE come from the germline V gene.

This clonotype was observed a single time. The rearrangement uses TRBV6-5 and TRBJ2-1; maybe TRBD2 (5 bases). CDR3 size: 15 residues. Germline lookup yields CDR1 MNHEY and CDR2 SVGAGI. Between the trimmed V and J ends, which lost 0 bases and 9 bases, there was a span of 15 bases. DNA of the CDR3: TGTGCCAGCAGTTACTCGATTACTAGGGCCGGTGAGCAGTTCTTC. Translating it yields CASSYSITRAGEQFF.

The chain has TRBV10-3 and TRBJ1-5, with 7 bases identical to TRBD1. The CDR3 covers 12 residues. The ends lost 10 bases at V and 5 bases at J; junction bases unmatched: 5. Germline CDR1 is ENHRY and CDR2 is SYGVKD. The DNA of the CDR3 is TGTGCCACCCGGACAGGTGATCAGCCCCAGCATTTT. Its translation: CATRTGDQPQHF.

This clonotype was recorded once. The V and J genes are TRBV29-1 and TRBJ2-3; 9 bases agree with TRBD1. The CDR3 runs to 12 residues. Germline V CDR1 and CDR2: SQVTM, ANQGSEA. The trim removed 8 bases at V and 6 bases at J, leaving 6 bases unmatched. The DNA for the CDR3 is TGCAGCCCCTGGGGACAGGGCGATACGCAGTATTTT. Its protein product is CSPWGQGDTQYF.

V is TRBV6-6 and J is TRBJ1-2, with 12 positions matching TRBD1. Germline CDR1 reads MNHNY; CDR2 reads SVGAGI (reference sequence). The CDR3 runs to 16 residues. V shed 5 bases and J 4 bases; nucleotides not matched to a gene: 8. The CDR3 loop is CASSSAGTGGSYGYTF. CDR3 coding DNA: TGTGCCAGCAGTAGTGCCGGGACAGGGGGCTCCTATGGCTACACCTTC.

The rearrangement links TRBV20-1 to TRBJ2-5; D uncertain. The CDR3 consists of 13 residues. Germline lookup yields CDR1 DFQATT and CDR2 SNEGSKA (reference sequence). Trimming took off 4 bases at V and 9 bases at J, with 18 bases between the two ends. CDR3 residues: CSANGQEHVPQYF. The CDR3 nucleotides are TGCAGTGCTAACGGCCAGGAACATGTTCCCCAGTACTTC.

V and J are TRBV20-1 and TRBJ2-5; D is unresolved. This CDR3 region has 14 residues. CDR1 is DFQATT, CDR2 SNEGSKA, per germline (reference sequence). Trimming took off 4 bases at V and 5 bases at J, with 17 bases between the two ends. The CDR3 here is CSANPSTVRETQYF. Written as DNA, the CDR3 is TGCAGTGCTAATCCCTCGACTGTCAGGGAGACCCAGTACTTC.

This chain links TRBV7-2 with TRBJ2-3, with 14 bases fitting TRBD2. CDR1 and CDR2 from the germline V gene are SGHTA and FQGNSA. The CDR3 length is 18 residues. V shed 11 bases and J 2 bases; nucleotides not matched to a gene: 15. The CDR3 nucleotides are TGTGCCTCCACAAGACATGGGACTAGCGGGGGTTTCACAGATACGCAGTATTTT. Its translation is CASTRHGTSGGFTDTQYF. Filled out from reference TRBV7-2 and TRBJ2-3, the complete variable domain reads GAGVSQSPSNKVTEKGKDVELRCDPISGHTALYWYRQSLGQGLEFLIYFQGNSAPDKSGLPSDRFSAERTGGSVSTLTIQRTQQEDSAVYLCASTRHGTSGGFTDTQYFGPGTRLTVL.

The chain joins TRBV4-2 to TRBJ1-3; perhaps TRBD1 as D (6 bases). Germline loops: CDR1 LGHNA, CDR2 YNFKEQ. The CDR3 totals 14 residues. Trimming took 1 base from V and 7 from J, leaving 11 bases between them. The DNA of the CDR3 is TGTGCCAGCAGCCAAGTGGACAGTTTTAACACCATATATTTT. Translated, it gives CASSQVDSFNTIYF.

CDR3 in amino acids: CASSVGGTSGNEQFF. In nucleotides, the CDR3 is TGTGCCAGCAGCGTAGGAGGGACTAGCGGCAATGAGCAGTTCTTC. The chain carries TRBV9 and TRBJ2-1; 11 bases line up with TRBD2. Germline CDR1 and CDR2: SGDLS and YYNGEE. Losses at the gene ends were 0 bases for V and 6 bases for J; bases not matched to a gene: 2. The CDR3 spans 15 residues. Full variable domain (rest looked up from reference TRBV9 and TRBJ2-1): DSGVTQTPKHLITATGQRVTLRCSPRSGDLSVYWYQQSLDQGLQFLIQYYNGEERAKGNILERFSAQQFPDLHSELNLSSLELGDSALYFCASSVGGTSGNEQFFGPGTRLTVL.